This T cell receptor (beta chain) was recovered during a study of blood T cell repertoires in COVID-19. Study at large: Some COVID-19 samples were acute and others convalescent; all came from the United States, Italy and Spain. PBMCs, B-cell-depleted T cells, or T cells were the source of the cDNA or gDNA that made up the material.

The authors' processing: Nucleated cell number was recorded as an estimate derived from reference gene primer amplification. Libraries were prepared by immunoSEQ multiplex PCR; TCRdb keeps only in-frame clonotypes and omits some of them. The DNA was the basis for D and trimming; V, J and clone size are from that table. The profile shows 65,000 to 90,000 clones, roughly 80% of them singletons. CDR1 is MGHRA, CDR2 YSYEKL, per germline. The CDR3 loop spans 15 amino acids. The junction had 7 bases not matched to a gene; V was cut back by 3 bases and J by 5 bases. Sequenced: peripheral blood. The receptor was isolated from a woman of 80 years or more with active or convalescent COVID-19. The chain is built from TRBV4-1 and TRBJ1-2; 9 nucleotides agree with TRBD1. Written as DNA, the CDR3 is TGCGCCAGCAGCCAGGCCATTGGACAGGGGTATGGCTACACCTTC. It translates to CASSQAIGQGYGYTF.